The 6 T cell receptor beta chains below all came from one sample that was sequenced in a study (TCRdb year 2016). The method was RT-PCR. Sequencing was performed on an Illumina MiSeq. The raw public data were reprocessed by TCRdb itself: fastp quality trimming at Q25, MiXCR clonotype calling, in-frame beta chains only. Identical CDR3 proteins give one entry, which carries the most common genes and DNA. The sample table contains more than 600,000 distinct CDR3 sequences; only one count was recorded for 12% to 15% of them. The ten largest account for 3.6% of the sample. Specimen: memory CD4+ T cells from blood. These receptors came from a female donor in good health, serving as a healthy control.

This rearrangement joins TRBV6-1 to TRBJ2-5, with 8 bases that match TRBD2. The trim removed 4 bases at V and 0 bases at J, leaving 7 bases unmatched. CDR1 and CDR2 (germline): MNHNS, SASEGT. The CDR3 is made up of 16 amino acids. The CDR3 coding sequence is TGTGCCAGCAGTGGGTTGGCGGGAGGACACCAAGAGACCCAGTACTTC. Translating it yields CASSGLAGGHQETQYF.

This clonotype was observed a handful of times. The rearrangement uses TRBV20-1 and TRBJ2-7, with TRBD2 matching over 11 bases. This CDR3 has 14 amino acids. The V gene's germline CDR1 is DFQATT and CDR2 SNEGSKA (reference sequence). The ends lost 5 bases at V and 2 bases at J; junction bases unmatched: 5. The CDR3 DNA follows: TGCAGTGCTTCCGGGACTAGCGGCGCCTACGAGCAGTACTTC. The encoded protein is CSASGTSGAYEQYF.

At least ten counts were recorded for this clonotype. V usage is TRBV15 and J usage is TRBJ2-5, with D perhaps given as TRBD1 or TRBD2 (5 bases each). CDR1 is LNHNV and CDR2 is YYDKDF in the germline V gene (reference sequence). The CDR3 is made up of 13 amino acids. V lost 1 base, J lost 7 bases, and 10 bases lay in between. CDR3 DNA: TGTGCCACCAGCAGAGCGGGACCGGGGACCCAGTACTTC. Translation gives CATSRAGPGTQYF.

This clonotype was detected only a few times. This chain uses TRBV20-1 with TRBJ1-3; D uncertain. Germline CDR1 DFQATT, CDR2 SNEGSKA (reference sequence). This CDR3 is 13 amino acids long. V lost 5 bases and J lost 1, with 9 bases in between. In DNA, the CDR3 is TGCAGTGCTCAGAGGGAGTCTGGAAACACCATATATTTT. It specifies CSAQRESGNTIYF.

This clonotype was counted a few times. CDR3 sequence reads: CSATGVGAGANVLTF. CDR3 nucleotides: TGCAGTGCGACCGGCGTGGGGGCCGGGGCCAACGTCCTGACTTTC. The rearrangement uses TRBV20-1 and TRBJ2-6; TRBD1 might be the D (6 bases). V was shortened by 6 bases and J by 4 bases, with 16 bases between the two germline ends. CDR3 length: 15 residues. In germline, CDR1 is DFQATT, CDR2 SNEGSKA (reference sequence).

The J gene is TRBJ1-1, the V gene TRBV5-1, with TRBD1 matching over 9 bases. Germline V gives CDR1 SGHRS, CDR2 YFSETQ. The trim removed 4 bases at V and 2 bases at J, leaving 6 bases unmatched. The CDR3 extends over 15 amino acids. CDR3: CASSRTGVGNTEAFF. The DNA for the CDR3 is TGCGCCAGCAGCAGGACAGGGGTCGGAAACACTGAAGCTTTCTTT.